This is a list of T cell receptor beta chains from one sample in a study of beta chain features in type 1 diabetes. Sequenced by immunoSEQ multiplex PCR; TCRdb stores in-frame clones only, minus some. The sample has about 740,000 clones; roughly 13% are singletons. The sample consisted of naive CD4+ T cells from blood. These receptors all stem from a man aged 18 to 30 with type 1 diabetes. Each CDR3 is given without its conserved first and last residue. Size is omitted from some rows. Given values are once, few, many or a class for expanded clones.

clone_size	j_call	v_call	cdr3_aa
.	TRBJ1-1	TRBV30	AWSVLEQNTEAF
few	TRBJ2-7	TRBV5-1	ASSLAGTGVQGEQY
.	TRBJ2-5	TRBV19	ASNNPGGEETQY
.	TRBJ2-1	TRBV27	ASSLWAGSDGNEQF
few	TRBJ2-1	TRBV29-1	SVERLGIPFDNEQF
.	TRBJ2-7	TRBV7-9	ASSLEGGSYEQY
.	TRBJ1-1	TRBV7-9	ASSVQGPTEAF
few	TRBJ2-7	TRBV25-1	ASSESAPPRQY
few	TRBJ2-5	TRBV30	AWSVSGSETQY
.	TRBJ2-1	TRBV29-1	SLRGSYNEQF
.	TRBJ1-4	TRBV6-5	ASSSLYGDEKLF
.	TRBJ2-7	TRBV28	ASSSAGQIDEQY
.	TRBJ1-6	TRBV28	ASSFWGQGSSPLH
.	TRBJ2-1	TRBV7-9	ASSSSPFGDQF
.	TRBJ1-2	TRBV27	ASSWDRGSYGYT
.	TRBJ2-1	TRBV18	ASSPRQGLNEQF
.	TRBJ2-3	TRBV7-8	ASRESGQITDTQY